The clone carrying this T cell receptor (beta chain) was seen ten or more times. These data are taken from a study of neurological immune-mediated disorders. The CDR3 sequence is 16 residues long. The germline CDR1 and CDR2 sequences are KGHSH and LQKENI. The V end was cut by 2 bases, the J end by 4 bases, with 17 bases between. TCRdb used MiXCR to reprocess the 5' RACE reads, holding one entry per CDR3 protein. The sample shows about 95,000 distinct CDR3 sequences, approximately 3.3% of them seen only once. The unsorted libraries had their origin in 2 million PBMCs stored at -80 C. The sequence came from a woman younger than 35 with multiple sclerosis. This rearrangement joins TRBV18 to TRBJ1-2; TRBD1 might be the D (5 bases). The sequencing sample was made of PBMCs. DNA of the CDR3: TGTGCCAGCTCACCATACACCGGGACGGATCCCTATGGCTACACCTTC. Its protein product is CASSPYTGTDPYGYTF.